The 9 T cell receptor beta chains below were found in one sample sequenced in a study of blood T cell repertoires in COVID-19. Profiled with immunoSEQ multiplex PCR; TCRdb holds only in-frame clones, not every one. Of around 95,000 clones detected, 90% appear once; the ten largest clones hold about 5.2%. Sequencing input: peripheral blood. The receptors come from a man aged 50 to 59 with acute or convalescent COVID-19.

This clone was seen a single time. CDR3 DNA sequence: TGTGCCACCAGGGGCAGTCCCACGAACACTGAAGCTTTCTTT. It codes for CATRGSPTNTEAFF. The chain carries TRBV24-1 and TRBJ1-1, with unresolved D. Per germline, CDR1 KGHDR and CDR2 SFDVKD. This CDR3 is 14 amino acids long. V gave up 7 bases and J gave up 1 base, with 12 bases separating them.

The V call is TRBV30, the J call TRBJ2-1; D perhaps matches TRBD2 (5 bases). The CDR3 extends over 13 amino acids. Germline CDR1 GTSNPN, CDR2 SVGIG (reference sequence). The germline V and J ends were trimmed by 2 bases and 8 bases, with 13 bases remaining between them. CDR3 region: CAWSSSSFHEQFF. The CDR3 DNA sequence: TGTGCCTGGAGTTCGTCTAGCTTCCATGAGCAGTTCTTC.

The chain combines TRBV5-1 with TRBJ2-7, with 9 bases lining up with TRBD2. The J segment lost 9 bases and the V segment lost 4 bases, leaving 11 bases of the junction unmatched. The CDR3 is 14 amino acids. CDR1 and CDR2 (germline): SGHRS, YFSETQ. The CDR3 here is CASSLHRTSAVQYF. CDR3 sequence (DNA): TGCGCCAGCAGCCTCCACCGGACTAGCGCGGTGCAGTACTTC.

DNA for the CDR3: TGTGCCAGCTCAACCCGGGACAGTTCCTATGGCTACACCTTC. Amino acids: CASSTRDSSYGYTF. The genes are TRBV18 and TRBJ1-2; 7 nucleotides match TRBD1. Germline CDR1 and CDR2: KGHSH and LQKENI. V lost 5 bases to trimming and J lost 4 bases; unmatched junction nucleotides: 7. The CDR3 runs 14 residues.

The chain recombines TRBV30 with TRBJ1-2; no clear D gene. CDR1 and CDR2 from the germline V gene are GTSNPN and SVGIG (reference sequence). Trimming took off 1 base at V and 13 bases at J, with 10 bases between the two ends. This CDR3 spans 10 amino acids. CDR3 residues: CAWSDNGFTF. The CDR3 DNA is TGTGCCTGGAGTGACAACGGGTTCACCTTC.

V is TRBV10-3 and J is TRBJ2-1, with a possible D match to TRBD2 (7 bases). The CDR3 sequence is 15 residues long. Trimming pared 7 bases from V and 6 bases from J, leaving 19 bases between. The V gene's germline CDR1 is ENHRY and CDR2 SYGVKD. Here the CDR3 DNA reads TGTGCCATCAAAAATAGGGAGGGGGGAAGCAATGAGCAGTTCTTC. Its translation: CAIKNREGGSNEQFF.

The rearrangement joins TRBV7-9 to TRBJ1-1; 9 nucleotides align to TRBD1. The V segment lost 2 bases and the J segment 6 bases; nucleotides outside the gene matches: 13. Germline loops: CDR1 SEHNR, CDR2 FQNEAQ (reference sequence). CDR3 length: 17 residues. CDR3 residues: CASSLSGTGLEGPEAFF. In nucleotides, the CDR3 is TGTGCCAGCAGCTTAAGTGGGACAGGGCTCGAGGGGCCTGAAGCTTTCTTT.

The chain couples TRBV6-6 to TRBJ2-5, with 7 bases matching TRBD1. The CDR3 loop spans 12 amino acids. The V gene's germline CDR1 is MNHNY and CDR2 SVGAGI (reference sequence). Trimming cost V 7 bases and J 5 bases; bases outside gene matches: 4. CDR3 sequence: CASKGAGETQYF. The CDR3 DNA reads TGTGCCAGCAAGGGGGCTGGGGAGACCCAGTACTTC.

The chain is built from TRBV19 and TRBJ1-5, with D hard to call. This CDR3 contains 15 residues. V gave up 3 bases and J gave up 4 bases, with 13 bases separating them. From germline, CDR1 is LNHDA and CDR2 SQIVND (reference sequence). The CDR3 loop is CASSIARITNQPQHF. CDR3 DNA sequence: TGTGCCAGTAGTATTGCGAGGATTACGAATCAGCCCCAGCATTTT.